The clone carrying this TCR beta chain was found a few times. Antigen unknown. Germline lookup yields CDR1 MNHEY and CDR2 SVGEGT. This CDR3 region has 16 residues. The ends were cut back, 0 bases at V and 5 bases at J, with 16 bases in the middle. 5'RACE template switching generated TCR cDNA, adding a universal primer site and UMIs. TCRdb analysed the 5' RACE reads with MiXCR anew, one entry per CDR3 protein. This table holds about 300,000 distinct CDR3 sequences, roughly 6.8% found once. The record originates from a study of T cells after yellow fever vaccination. Study observations and caveats: The secondary response was weaker, and its peak arrived faster, on day 5 versus 15. In post-booster samples, most primary-vaccination clones reappeared (about 96% CD4, 88% CD8).

The source of this sequence is a man between 18 and 35 years old who received the YFV17D yellow fever vaccine. The chain employs TRBV6-2 or TRBV6-3 and TRBJ2-5; D gene unclear. This specimen was PBMCs, taken about 41 days after the first yellow fever vaccination. CDR3 in DNA: TGTGCCAGCAGTTACTCTCGGACGCTCAGACGGGAGACCCAGTACTTC. It translates to CASSYSRTLRRETQYF.